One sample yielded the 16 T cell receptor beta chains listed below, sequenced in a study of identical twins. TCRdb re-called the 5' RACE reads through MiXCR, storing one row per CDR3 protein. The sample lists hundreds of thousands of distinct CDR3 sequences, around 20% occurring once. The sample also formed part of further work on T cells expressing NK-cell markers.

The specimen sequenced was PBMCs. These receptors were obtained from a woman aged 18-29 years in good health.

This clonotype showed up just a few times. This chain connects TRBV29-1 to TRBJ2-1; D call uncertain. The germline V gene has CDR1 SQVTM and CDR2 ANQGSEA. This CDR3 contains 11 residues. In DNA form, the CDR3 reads TGCAGTTCCAGCTCCTACAATGAGCAGTTCTTC. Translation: CSSSSYNEQFF.

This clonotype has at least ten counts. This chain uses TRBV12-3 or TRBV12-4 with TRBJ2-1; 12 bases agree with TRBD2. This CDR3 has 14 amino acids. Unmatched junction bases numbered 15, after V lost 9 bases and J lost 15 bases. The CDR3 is CARTPGLAGSSRFF. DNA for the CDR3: TGTGCCAGAACTCCGGGACTAGCGGGCTCAAGTCGGTTCTTC.

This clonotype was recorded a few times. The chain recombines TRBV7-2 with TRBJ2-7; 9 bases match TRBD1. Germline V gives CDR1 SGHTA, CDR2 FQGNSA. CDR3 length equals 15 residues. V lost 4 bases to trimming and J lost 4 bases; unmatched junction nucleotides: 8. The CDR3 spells CASSSVDRGRYEQYF. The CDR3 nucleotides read TGTGCCAGCAGCTCCGTCGACAGGGGGAGGTACGAGCAGTACTTC.

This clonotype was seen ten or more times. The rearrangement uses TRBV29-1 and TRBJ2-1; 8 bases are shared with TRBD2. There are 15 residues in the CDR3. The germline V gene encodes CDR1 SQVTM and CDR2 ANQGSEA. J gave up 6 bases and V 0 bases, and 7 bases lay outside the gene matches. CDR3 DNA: TGCAGCGTTGAAGATCCAGCGGGAGCCCCCAATGAGCAGTTCTTC. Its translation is CSVEDPAGAPNEQFF.

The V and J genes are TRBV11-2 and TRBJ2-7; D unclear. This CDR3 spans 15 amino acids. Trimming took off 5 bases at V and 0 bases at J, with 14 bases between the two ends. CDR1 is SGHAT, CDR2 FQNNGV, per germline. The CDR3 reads CASSQLLRNSYEQYF. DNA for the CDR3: TGTGCCAGCAGCCAACTGTTAAGAAACTCCTACGAGCAGTACTTC.

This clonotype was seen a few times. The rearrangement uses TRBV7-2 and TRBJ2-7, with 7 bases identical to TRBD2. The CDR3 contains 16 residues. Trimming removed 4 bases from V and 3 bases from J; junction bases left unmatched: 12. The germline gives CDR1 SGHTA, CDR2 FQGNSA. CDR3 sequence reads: CASSSSREAHIYEQYF. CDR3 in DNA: TGTGCCAGCAGCTCCTCCCGGGAGGCCCACATCTACGAGCAGTACTTC.

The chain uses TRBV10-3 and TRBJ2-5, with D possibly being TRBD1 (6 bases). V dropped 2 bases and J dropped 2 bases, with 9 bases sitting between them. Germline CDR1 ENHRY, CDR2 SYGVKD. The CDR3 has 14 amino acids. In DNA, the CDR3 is TGTGCCATCAGTGAGGGGGGACAACAAGAGACCCAGTACTTC. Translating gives CAISEGGQQETQYF.

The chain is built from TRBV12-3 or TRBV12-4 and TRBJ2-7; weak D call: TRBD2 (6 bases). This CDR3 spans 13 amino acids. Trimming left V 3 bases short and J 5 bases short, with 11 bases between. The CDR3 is CASSFAGSHEQYF. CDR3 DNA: TGTGCCAGCAGTTTCGCGGGGTCTCACGAGCAGTACTTC.

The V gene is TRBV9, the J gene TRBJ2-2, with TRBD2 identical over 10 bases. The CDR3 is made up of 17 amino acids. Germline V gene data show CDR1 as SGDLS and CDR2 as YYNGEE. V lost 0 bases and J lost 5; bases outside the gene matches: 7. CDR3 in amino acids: CASSVGSGGAGTGELFF. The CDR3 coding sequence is TGTGCCAGCAGCGTAGGGAGCGGGGGGGCTGGAACCGGGGAGCTGTTTTTT.

The CDR3 nucleotides read TGTGCCAGCAGTTACTCTAGTCCTGAAGCTTTCTTT. This codes for CASSYSSPEAFF. The chain joins TRBV6-6 to TRBJ1-1, with D uncertain. This CDR3 is built from 12 residues. V lost 0 bases and J 6 bases, leaving 5 bases between the germline ends. Germline assignment: CDR1 MNHNY and CDR2 SVGAGI (reference sequence).

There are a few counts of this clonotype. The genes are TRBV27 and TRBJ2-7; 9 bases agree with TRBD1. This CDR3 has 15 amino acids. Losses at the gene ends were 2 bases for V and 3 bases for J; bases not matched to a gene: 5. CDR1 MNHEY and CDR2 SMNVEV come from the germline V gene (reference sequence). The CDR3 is CASSLAGTGYYEQYF. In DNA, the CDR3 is TGTGCCAGCAGTTTAGCCGGGACAGGGTACTACGAGCAGTACTTC.

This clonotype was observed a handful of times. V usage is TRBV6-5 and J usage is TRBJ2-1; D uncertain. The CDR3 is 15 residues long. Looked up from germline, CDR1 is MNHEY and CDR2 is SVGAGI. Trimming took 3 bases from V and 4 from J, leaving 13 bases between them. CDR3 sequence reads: CASSYFVGIYNEQFF. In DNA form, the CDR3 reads TGTGCCAGCAGTTATTTTGTGGGTATTTACAATGAGCAGTTCTTC.

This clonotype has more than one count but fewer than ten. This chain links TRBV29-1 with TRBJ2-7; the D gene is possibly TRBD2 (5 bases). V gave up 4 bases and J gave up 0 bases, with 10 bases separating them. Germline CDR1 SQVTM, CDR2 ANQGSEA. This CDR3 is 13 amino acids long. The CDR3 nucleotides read TGCAGCGTTGTAGAGAGGGTCTCCTACGAGCAGTACTTC. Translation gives CSVVERVSYEQYF.

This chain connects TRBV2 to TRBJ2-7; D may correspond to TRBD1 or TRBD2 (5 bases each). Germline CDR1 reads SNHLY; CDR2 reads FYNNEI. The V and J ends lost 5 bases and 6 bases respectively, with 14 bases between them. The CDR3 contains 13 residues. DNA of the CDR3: TGTGCCAGCAGTCCCGCACCGGGACGCGAGCAGTACTTC. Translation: CASSPAPGREQYF.

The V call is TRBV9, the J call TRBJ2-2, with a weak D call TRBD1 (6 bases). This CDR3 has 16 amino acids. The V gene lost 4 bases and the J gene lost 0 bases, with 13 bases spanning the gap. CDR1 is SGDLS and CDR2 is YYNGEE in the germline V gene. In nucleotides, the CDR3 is TGTGCCAGCAGCCCCCGACAGGACCCGAACACCGGGGAGCTGTTTTTT. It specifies CASSPRQDPNTGELFF. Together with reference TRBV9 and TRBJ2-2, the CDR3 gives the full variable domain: DSGVTQTPKHLITATGQRVTLRCSPRSGDLSVYWYQQSLDQGLQFLIQYYNGEERAKGNILERFSAQQFPDLHSELNLSSLELGDSALYFCASSPRQDPNTGELFFGEGSRLTVL.

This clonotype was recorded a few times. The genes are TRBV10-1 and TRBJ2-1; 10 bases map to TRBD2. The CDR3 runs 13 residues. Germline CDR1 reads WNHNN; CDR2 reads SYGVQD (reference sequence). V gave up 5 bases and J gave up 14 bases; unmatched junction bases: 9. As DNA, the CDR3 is TGCGCCAGCAGTACCTGGGGAGCGGGAGGGAAGTTCTTC. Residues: CASSTWGAGGKFF.